A selection of T cell receptor beta chains follows, all from one sample in a study of radiotherapy plus CTLA-4 blockade in lung cancer. Clones were read by immunoSEQ multiplex PCR, and TCRdb kept only the in-frame ones, dropping some. Here the sample spans about 48,000 clones, 75% to 90% being singletons. This specimen consisted of peripheral blood, obtained from a patient treated with radiotherapy plus ipilimumab. These receptors all come from a human donor with non-small cell lung cancer that progressed on radiotherapy plus ipilimumab. Some clones in this sample may be carry-over from other donors' samples. Both conserved end residues are part of each CDR3. A D gene is named only where the DNA matches it firmly. Size is omitted from some rows. Given values are once, few, many or a class for expanded clones.

v_gene,d_gene,j_gene,abundance,CDR3aa,CDR3nt
TRBV5-1,NA,TRBJ2-3,NA,CASSQSASTDTQYF,TGCGCCAGCAGCCAGTCTGCTAGCACAGATACGCAGTATTTT
TRBV18,NA,TRBJ2-2,NA,CASSPRNTGELFF,TGTGCCAGCTCACCGCGGAACACCGGGGAGCTGTTTTTT
TRBV5-1,TRBD1,TRBJ1-3,once,CASSPEGQGYGNTIYF,TGCGCCAGCAGCCCGGAGGGACAGGGGTATGGAAACACCATATATTTT
TRBV5-1,TRBD2,TRBJ2-1,NA,CASSTNYRLAGGDEQFF,TGCGCCAGCAGCACAAACTACCGACTAGCGGGAGGCGATGAGCAGTTCTTC
TRBV5-1,TRBD2,TRBJ2-7,once,CASSLTSGRRGEQYF,TGCGCCAGCAGCTTGACCAGCGGGAGACGCGGCGAGCAGTACTTC
TRBV5-4,TRBD1,TRBJ2-5,NA,CASSLETGFETQYF,TGTGCCAGCAGCTTGGAGACAGGGTTCGAGACCCAGTACTTC
TRBV19,NA,TRBJ1-4,few,CASSLMGGGEKLFF,TGTGCCAGTAGTCTGATGGGAGGAGGCGAAAAACTGTTTTTT
TRBV28,NA,TRBJ1-2,NA,CASLRNDGYTF,TGTGCCAGCTTGAGGAACGATGGCTACACCTTC
TRBV14,NA,TRBJ2-1,NA,CASSQEGLASREQFF,TGTGCCAGCAGCCAAGAGGGCCTAGCCTCACGGGAGCAGTTCTTC
TRBV6-4,TRBD2,TRBJ2-3,once,CASSDSSGVATDTQYF,TGTGCCAGCAGTGACTCTAGCGGGGTGGCCACAGATACGCAGTATTTT
TRBV18,NA,TRBJ1-5,NA,CASSLSGRSNQPQHF,TGTGCCAGCTCACTCTCCGGGAGAAGCAATCAGCCCCAGCATTTT
TRBV7-2,NA,TRBJ2-2,NA,CASSLQGLNTGELFF,TGTGCCAGCAGCTTACAGGGACTCAACACCGGGGAGCTGTTTTTT
TRBV11-2,TRBD1,TRBJ2-7,NA,CASSQTGGYEQYF,TGTGCCAGCAGTCAAACAGGGGGCTACGAGCAGTACTTC
TRBV5-1,TRBD2,TRBJ2-5,NA,CASSLVSGTSGETQYF,TGCGCCAGCAGCTTGGTTTCCGGGACTAGCGGGGAGACCCAGTACTTC
TRBV5-1,NA,TRBJ1-6,NA,CASSLSGSGVESPLHF,TGCGCCAGCAGCTTGTCGGGGTCAGGGGTTGAGTCACCCCTCCACTTT
TRBV27,NA,TRBJ1-5,NA,CASSSQGIQPQHF,TGTGCCAGCAGTTCACAGGGTATCCAGCCCCAGCATTTT
TRBV5-4,NA,TRBJ2-7,NA,CASSPYGSSDEQYF,TGTGCCAGCAGCCCCTACGGGAGTTCGGACGAGCAGTACTTC
TRBV2,TRBD1,TRBJ1-2,NA,CASRAGTGHYGYTF,TGTGCCAGCAGGGCCGGGACAGGGCACTATGGCTACACCTTC
TRBV27,TRBD1,TRBJ1-6,NA,CASRQGFSYNSPLHF,TGTGCCAGCAGACAGGGGTTTTCCTATAATTCACCCCTCCACTTT
TRBV4-2,NA,TRBJ2-3,once,CASSQEPLGQITDTQYF,TGTGCCAGCAGCCAAGAGCCCCTCGGACAGATAACAGATACGCAGTATTTT
TRBV7-2,NA,TRBJ2-3,NA,CASSREWTQYF,TGTGCCAGCAGCCGAGAGTGGACGCAGTATTTT
TRBV2,NA,TRBJ1-6,NA,CASSGGQLSSYNSPLHF,TGTGCCAGCAGCGGAGGACAGCTTAGCTCCTATAATTCACCCCTCCACTTT
TRBV7-8,NA,TRBJ1-2,NA,CASSLKNFLQKANYGYTF,TGTGCCAGCAGCTTAAAGAATTTTCTCCAGAAAGCTAACTATGGCTACACCTTC
TRBV6-1,TRBD2,TRBJ2-1,NA,CASSGAGTSGLNEQFF,TGTGCCAGCAGTGGTGCTGGGACTAGCGGACTCAATGAGCAGTTCTTC
TRBV11-2,NA,TRBJ1-2,NA,CASSSGQSPNYGYTF,TGTGCCAGCAGCTCCGGACAGAGTCCTAACTATGGCTACACCTTC
TRBV5-6,NA,TRBJ1-3,NA,CASSLSFSGNTIYF,TGTGCCAGCAGCTTATCCTTCTCTGGAAACACCATATATTTT
TRBV2,NA,TRBJ1-2,few,CASSGAGLGANYGYTF,TGTGCCAGCAGTGGTGCGGGTCTCGGGGCTAACTATGGCTACACCTTC
TRBV7-8,TRBD2,TRBJ2-7,NA,CASSRVAGSGSYEQYF,TGTGCCAGCAGCCGTGTAGCGGGGTCCGGCTCCTACGAGCAGTACTTC
TRBV28,TRBD1,TRBJ2-5,NA,CASSGRQGLGEQYF,TGTGCCAGCAGTGGCCGACAGGGGCTGGGAGAGCAGTACTTC
TRBV11-2,NA,TRBJ2-5,once,CASSGGTQYF,TGTGCCAGCAGCGGAGGGACCCAGTACTTC
TRBV2,NA,TRBJ1-1,NA,CASSLTGYDTEAFF,TGTGCCAGCAGTCTTACAGGGTACGACACTGAAGCTTTCTTT
TRBV29-1,NA,TRBJ2-3,NA,CSVNQGRPPDTQYF,TGCAGCGTTAATCAGGGCAGACCTCCAGATACGCAGTATTTT
TRBV25-1,NA,TRBJ1-4,NA,CASSFPGLNEKLFF,TGTGCCAGCAGTTTCCCAGGACTTAATGAAAAACTGTTTTTT
TRBV12-5,NA,TRBJ2-5,many,CASGGRGETQYF,TGTGCTAGTGGTGGCCGGGGAGAGACCCAGTACTTC
TRBV10-3,TRBD2,TRBJ2-7,once,CAISEESGGSYEQYF,TGTGCCATCAGTGAAGAGAGCGGGGGGTCCTACGAGCAGTACTTC
TRBV4-3,NA,TRBJ1-3,few,CASSPRTGTSGNTIYF,TGCGCCAGCAGCCCAAGAACAGGGACGTCTGGAAACACCATATATTTT
TRBV15,TRBD2,TRBJ2-7,NA,CATSRDQAGGAYEQYF,TGTGCCACCAGCAGAGATCAAGCGGGAGGGGCCTACGAGCAGTACTTC
TRBV7-8,TRBD1,TRBJ2-7,NA,CATGQGAYEQYF,TGTGCCACCGGACAGGGGGCGTACGAGCAGTACTTC
TRBV5-4,TRBD2,TRBJ2-2,few,CASRPEGGRISGELFF,TGTGCCAGCAGGCCCGAGGGCGGGAGGATCTCCGGGGAGCTGTTTTTT
TRBV5-6,TRBD1,TRBJ1-6,NA,CASSSVQGAFSPLHF,TGTGCCAGCAGCTCCGTTCAGGGGGCTTTCTCACCCCTCCACTTT
TRBV29-1,TRBD1,TRBJ1-3,NA,CSVVLPFPGQGANTIYF,TGCAGCGTTGTGCTCCCATTTCCCGGACAGGGGGCAAACACCATATATTTT
TRBV6-5,NA,TRBJ2-7,NA,CASNSVFSSYEQYF,TGTGCCAGCAACAGTGTGTTTTCTTCCTACGAGCAGTACTTC
TRBV11-1,TRBD2,TRBJ2-7,NA,CASSLRPGGKEQYF,TGTGCCAGCAGCTTGAGGCCGGGGGGGAAGGAGCAGTACTTC
TRBV2,NA,TRBJ2-7,few,CASSDVFSYEQYF,TGTGCCAGCAGTGATGTCTTCTCCTACGAGCAGTACTTC
TRBV18,NA,TRBJ2-7,NA,CASSSRDTVSHEQYF,TGTGCCAGCTCATCCCGGGACACAGTTTCACACGAGCAGTACTTC
TRBV12-5,NA,TRBJ2-3,NA,CASGILASDTQYF,TGTGCTAGTGGCATTCTAGCGTCAGATACGCAGTATTTT
TRBV4-3,TRBD1,TRBJ1-2,NA,CASSQVVTGGGYTF,TGCGCCAGCAGCCAAGTTGTAACAGGGGGGGGCTACACCTTC
TRBV5-6,NA,TRBJ1-1,NA,CASSLSTEAFF,TGTGCCAGCAGCTTGTCAACTGAAGCTTTCTTT
TRBV4-2,TRBD2,TRBJ2-7,NA,CASSQDSSGSVSPYEQYF,TGTGCCAGCAGCCAAGATTCTAGCGGGAGTGTGAGTCCCTACGAGCAGTACTTC
TRBV2,TRBD1,TRBJ1-2,NA,CASSATGGGYTF,TGTGCCAGCAGCGCGACAGGGGGTGGCTACACCTTC
TRBV5-8,TRBD1,TRBJ1-5,NA,CASSLGQGAPLQHF,TGTGCCAGCAGCCTGGGACAGGGGGCACCCCTCCAGCATTTT
TRBV18,TRBD2,TRBJ2-5,once,CASSPPGASGKVETQYF,TGTGCCAGCTCACCACCCGGGGCTAGCGGGAAGGTAGAGACCCAGTACTTC
TRBV4-3,TRBD2,TRBJ2-7,NA,CASSQGTSGSTDEQYF,TGCGCCAGCAGCCAAGGGACTAGCGGGAGTACGGACGAGCAGTACTTC